These 4 T cell receptor beta chains were sequenced from one sample in a study of cytomegalovirus exposure and HLA in healthy donors. Both 60 Vbeta primers and 13 Jbeta primers went into the PCR. Sequenced by immunoSEQ multiplex PCR; TCRdb stores in-frame clones only, minus some. This sample yields about 200,000 clones, of which roughly 86% are seen a single time; 1.5% to 2% belongs to the top ten. Sequencing used PBMCs. These receptor sequences come from a woman between 18 and 29 years old in good health and CMV-seronegative.

A remark on this clone: Mismatch with germline at one junction end may stem from a read error. The chain combines TRBV7-7 with TRBJ2-5, with D maybe TRBD2 (6 bases). Germline values: CDR1 SSHAT, CDR2 FNYEAQ (reference sequence). This CDR3 comprises 13 residues. In DNA, the CDR3 is TGTGCTAGCAGCCCAGATCTTAGCGGCCTAGTGAACTTC. Translated, it gives CASSPDLSGLVNF.

In this sample, this clone turned up once. This CDR3 reads CASSYSPGPYEQYF. The CDR3 bases are TGTGCCAGCAGCTATAGTCCAGGCCCCTACGAGCAGTACTTC. The chain joins TRBV27 to TRBJ2-7, with D unclear. Germline V gene lookup returns CDR1 MNHEY and CDR2 SMNVEV (reference sequence). Between the trimmed V and J ends, which lost 6 bases and 2 bases, there was a span of 14 bases. This CDR3 comprises 14 residues.

V gene TRBV5-4 combines with J gene TRBJ2-5, with D maybe TRBD2 (6 bases). Deletions cut 2 bases from V and 4 bases from J, with 9 bases between. The length of the CDR3 is 13 residues. Germline-derived CDR1 and CDR2 are SGHNT and YYREEE (reference sequence). The CDR3 DNA is TGTGCCAGCAGCTTCCTCGGGGGAGAGACCCAGTACTTC. It yields the protein CASSFLGGETQYF.

V is TRBV11-2 and J is TRBJ1-1; 7 nucleotides match TRBD1. Germline CDR1 SGHAT, CDR2 FQNNGV. V trimming: 2 bases; J trimming: 0 bases; junction bases outside the gene matches: 6. The CDR3 is made up of 16 amino acids. The CDR3 nucleotides read TGTGCCAGCAGCTTATACGGGACAGATTTGAACACTGAAGCTTTCTTT. It codes for CASSLYGTDLNTEAFF.